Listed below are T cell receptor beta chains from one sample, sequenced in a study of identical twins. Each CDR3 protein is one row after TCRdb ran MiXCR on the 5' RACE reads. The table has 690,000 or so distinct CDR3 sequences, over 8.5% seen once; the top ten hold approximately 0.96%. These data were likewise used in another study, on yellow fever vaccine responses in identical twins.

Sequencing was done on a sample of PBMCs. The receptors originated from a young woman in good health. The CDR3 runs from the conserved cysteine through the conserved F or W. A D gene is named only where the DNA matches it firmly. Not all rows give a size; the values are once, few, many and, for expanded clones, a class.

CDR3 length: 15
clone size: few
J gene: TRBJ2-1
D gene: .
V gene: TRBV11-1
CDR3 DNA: TGTGCCAGCGAGCTTGGCAGCAGCTCCTACAATGAGCAGTTCTTC
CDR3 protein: CASELGSSSYNEQFF

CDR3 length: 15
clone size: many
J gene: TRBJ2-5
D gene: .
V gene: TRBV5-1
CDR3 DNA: TGCGCCAGCAGCTTGGTCGGGCCAACGCAAGAGACCCAGTACTTC
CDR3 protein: CASSLVGPTQETQYF

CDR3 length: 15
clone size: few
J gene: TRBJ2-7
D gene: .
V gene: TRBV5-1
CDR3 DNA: TGCGCCAGCAGCTTGGTTATGGGGGTCAGGGGCGAGCAGTACTTC
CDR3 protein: CASSLVMGVRGEQYF

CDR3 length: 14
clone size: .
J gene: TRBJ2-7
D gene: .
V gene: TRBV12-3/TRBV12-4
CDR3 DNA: TGTGCCAGCAGTTTTAACTGGGACTTCTACGAGCAGTACTTC
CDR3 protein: CASSFNWDFYEQYF

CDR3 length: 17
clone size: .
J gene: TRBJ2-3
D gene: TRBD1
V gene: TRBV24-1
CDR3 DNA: TGTGCCACCAGTGATCCGAACCCGGGACAGGGGATGGATACGCAGTATTTT
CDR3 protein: CATSDPNPGQGMDTQYF

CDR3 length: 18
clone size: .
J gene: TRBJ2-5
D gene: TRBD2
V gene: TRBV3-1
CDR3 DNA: TGTGCCAGCAGCCAATCACGAACAGGGACTAGCGGGAGGGAGACCCAGTACTTC
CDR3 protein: CASSQSRTGTSGRETQYF

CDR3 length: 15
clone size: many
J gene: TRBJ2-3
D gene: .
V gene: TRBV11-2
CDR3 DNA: TGTGCCAGCAGCTTAGGGGACCGAAAATTAGATACGCAGTATTTT
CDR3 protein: CASSLGDRKLDTQYF

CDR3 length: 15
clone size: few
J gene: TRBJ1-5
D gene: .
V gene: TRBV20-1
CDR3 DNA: TGCAGTGCCCCCCGGGCAGGGGAGAATTATCAGCCCCAGCATTTT
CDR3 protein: CSAPRAGENYQPQHF

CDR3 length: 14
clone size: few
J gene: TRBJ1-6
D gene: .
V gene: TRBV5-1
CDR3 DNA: TGCGCCAGCAGCTTCGGAACCTTTTCTTCACCCCTCCACTTT
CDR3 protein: CASSFGTFSSPLHF

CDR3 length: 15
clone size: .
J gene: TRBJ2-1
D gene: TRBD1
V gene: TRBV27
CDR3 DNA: TGTGCCAGCACCCCTTTCCGGGACAGCATCCGTGAGCAGTTCTTC
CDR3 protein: CASTPFRDSIREQFF

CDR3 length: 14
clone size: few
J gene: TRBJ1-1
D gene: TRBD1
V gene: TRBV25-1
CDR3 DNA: TGTGCCAGCGGATCGGGACAGCAGAACACTGAAGCTTTCTTT
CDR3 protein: CASGSGQQNTEAFF

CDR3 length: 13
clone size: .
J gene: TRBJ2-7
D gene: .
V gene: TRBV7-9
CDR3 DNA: TGTGCCAGCAGCTTGGCCGGGAGTCGAGAGCAGTACTTC
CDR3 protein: CASSLAGSREQYF

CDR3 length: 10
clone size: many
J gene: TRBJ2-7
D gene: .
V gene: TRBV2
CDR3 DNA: TGTGCCAGCAGTCAATACGAGCAGTACTTC
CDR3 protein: CASSQYEQYF

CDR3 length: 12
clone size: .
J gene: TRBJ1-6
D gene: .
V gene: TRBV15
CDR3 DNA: TGTGCCACCAGATCGGGTAATTCACCCCTCCACTTT
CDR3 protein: CATRSGNSPLHF

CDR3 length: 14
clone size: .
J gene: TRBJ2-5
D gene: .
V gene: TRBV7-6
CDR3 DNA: TGTGCCAGCAGCTTGAACCCAGGACAAGAGACCCAGTACTTC
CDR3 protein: CASSLNPGQETQYF

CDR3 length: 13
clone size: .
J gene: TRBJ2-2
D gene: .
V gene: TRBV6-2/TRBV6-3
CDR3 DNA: TGTGCCAGCAATCCACCGAACACCGGGGAGCTGTTTTTT
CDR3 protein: CASNPPNTGELFF

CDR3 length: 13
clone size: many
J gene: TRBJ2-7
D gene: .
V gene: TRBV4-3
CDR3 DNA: TGCGCCAGCAGCCAAGATGGTTCGAACGAGCAGTACTTC
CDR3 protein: CASSQDGSNEQYF

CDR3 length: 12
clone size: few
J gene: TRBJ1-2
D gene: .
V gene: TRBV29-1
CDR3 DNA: TGCAGCGTTGAAGATCTGGCATATGGCTACACCTTC
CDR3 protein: CSVEDLAYGYTF

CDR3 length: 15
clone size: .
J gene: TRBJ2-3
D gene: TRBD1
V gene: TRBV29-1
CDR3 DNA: TGCAGCGCCGGGGGGGGGACAGGGGTGACAGATACGCAGTATTTT
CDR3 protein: CSAGGGTGVTDTQYF

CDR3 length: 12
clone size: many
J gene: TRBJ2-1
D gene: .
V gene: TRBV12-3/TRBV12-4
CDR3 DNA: TGTGCCAGCAGCCGCGACATGATTGAGCAGTTCTTC
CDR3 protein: CASSRDMIEQFF

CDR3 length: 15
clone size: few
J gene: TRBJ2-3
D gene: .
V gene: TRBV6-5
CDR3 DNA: TGTGCCAGCAGTTTGCAACCTAGCGAGTGGGATACGCAGTATTTT
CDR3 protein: CASSLQPSEWDTQYF

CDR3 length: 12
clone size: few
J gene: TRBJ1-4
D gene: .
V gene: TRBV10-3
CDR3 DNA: TGTGCCATCAGTGCAACTAATGAAAAACTGTTTTTT
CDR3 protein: CAISATNEKLFF

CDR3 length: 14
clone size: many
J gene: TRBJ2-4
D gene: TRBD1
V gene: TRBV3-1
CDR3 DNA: TGTGCCAGCAGCCAAGGGGCAGGGGGCTACATTCAGTACTTC
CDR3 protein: CASSQGAGGYIQYF

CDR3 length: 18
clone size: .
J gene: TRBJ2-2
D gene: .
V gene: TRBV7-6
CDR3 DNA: .
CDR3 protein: CASSRMASGILSGELFFF

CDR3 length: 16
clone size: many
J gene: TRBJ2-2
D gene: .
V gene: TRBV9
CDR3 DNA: TGTGCCAGCAGCGTAGCTACAGGGTCGAACACCGGGGAGCTGTTTTTT
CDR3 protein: CASSVATGSNTGELFF

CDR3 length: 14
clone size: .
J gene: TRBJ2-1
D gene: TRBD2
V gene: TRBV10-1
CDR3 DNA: TGCGCCAGCAGCGCCTTAGCGGGCGTCAATGAGCAGTTCTTC
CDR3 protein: CASSALAGVNEQFF

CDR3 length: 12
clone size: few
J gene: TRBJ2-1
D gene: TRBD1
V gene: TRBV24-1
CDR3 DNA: TGTGCCACCAGTGGCCAGGGGGATGAGCAGTTCTTC
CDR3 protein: CATSGQGDEQFF

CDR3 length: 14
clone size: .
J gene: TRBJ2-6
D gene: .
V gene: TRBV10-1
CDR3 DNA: TGCGCCAGGGCCGGGTGCACTGGGGCCAACGTCCTGACTTTC
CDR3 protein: CARAGCTGANVLTF

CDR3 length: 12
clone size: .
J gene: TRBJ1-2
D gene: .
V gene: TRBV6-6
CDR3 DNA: TGTGTCCTACAGGGAGAGCGTGATGGCTACACCTTC
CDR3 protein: CVLQGERDGYTF

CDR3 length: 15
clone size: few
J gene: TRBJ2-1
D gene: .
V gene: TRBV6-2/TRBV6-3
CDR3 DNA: TGTGCCAGCACTCCCCTACCATCCCGTTACAATGAGCAGTTCTTC
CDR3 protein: CASTPLPSRYNEQFF

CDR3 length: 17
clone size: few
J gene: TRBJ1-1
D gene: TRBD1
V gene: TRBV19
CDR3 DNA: TGTGCCAGTAGTCCCCCCCGGGACAGTGGCCGGGGCACTGAAGCTTTCTTT
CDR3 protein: CASSPPRDSGRGTEAFF

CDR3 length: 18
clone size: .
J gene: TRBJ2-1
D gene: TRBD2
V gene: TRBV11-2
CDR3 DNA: TGTGCCAGCAGCTTAGTAGCGGGAGGGCCCCTCTCCTACAATGAGCAGTTCTTC
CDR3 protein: CASSLVAGGPLSYNEQFF

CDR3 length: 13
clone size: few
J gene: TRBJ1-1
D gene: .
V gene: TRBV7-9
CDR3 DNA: TGTGCCAGCAGCATCCACTTGAACACTGAAGCTTTCTTT
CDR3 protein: CASSIHLNTEAFF

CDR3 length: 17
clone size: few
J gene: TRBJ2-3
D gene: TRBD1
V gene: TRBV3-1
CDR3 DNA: TGTGCCAGCAGCCAGAGACCCGGGACAGGGACTCCAGATACGCAGTATTTT
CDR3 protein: CASSQRPGTGTPDTQYF

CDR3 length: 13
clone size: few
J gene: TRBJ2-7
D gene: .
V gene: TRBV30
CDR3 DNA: TGTGCCTGGATCCCAGGAAACTCCTACGAGCAGTACTTC
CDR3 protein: CAWIPGNSYEQYF

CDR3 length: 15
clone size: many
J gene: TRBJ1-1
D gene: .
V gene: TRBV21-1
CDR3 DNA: TGTGCCAGCGAGGACAGGGAGTTTCTGAACACTGAAGCTTTCTTT
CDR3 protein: CASEDREFLNTEAFF

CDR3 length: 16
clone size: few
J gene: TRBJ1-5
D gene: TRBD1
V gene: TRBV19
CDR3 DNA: TGTGCCAGTAGTATAGGAGGGGGCGCGGGCAATCAGCCCCAGCATTTT
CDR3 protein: CASSIGGGAGNQPQHF